The 26 T cell receptor beta chains reported below all come from one sample, sequenced in a study of regulatory T cells in long-lasting Graves disease. Assembly of TCR beta libraries relied on iRepertoire HTBI primers together with Arm-PCR of CDR3 regions. TCRdb ran MiXCR on the multiplex PCR reads and lists one entry per CDR3 protein. The sample holds approximately 300,000 distinct CDR3 sequences, 18% seen once. Regarding time point: newly diagnosed GD, antithyroid drugs for less than 3 months. Following extraction of RNA from PBMCs, that RNA was used to make the TCR library. The specimen was peripheral blood mononuclear cells (PBMCs), collected at new diagnosis, from a patient treated with antithyroid drugs. The receptors come from a female donor with Graves disease.

This clonotype was seen at least ten times. V and J are TRBV20-1 and TRBJ2-1; no firm D call. The V and J ends lost 3 bases and 2 bases respectively, with 11 bases between them. The germline V gene has CDR1 DFQATT and CDR2 SNEGSKA (reference sequence). This CDR3 spans 14 amino acids. The CDR3 coding sequence is TGCAGTGCTAGTTGGCGCGGCCCCTACAATGAGCAGTTCTTC. The encoded protein is CSASWRGPYNEQFF.

This clonotype was counted ten times or more. CDR3 residues: CAWNGGGSYYNEQFF. CDR3 bases: TGTGCCTGGAATGGGGGGGGCAGCTACTACAATGAGCAGTTCTTC. V is TRBV30 and J is TRBJ2-1; weak D call: TRBD2 (7 bases). Deletions cut 4 bases from V and 3 bases from J, with 16 bases between. Germline loops: CDR1 GTSNPN, CDR2 SVGIG (reference sequence). The CDR3 sequence is 15 residues long.

In its sample, this clonotype was seen a few times. The chain links TRBV6-1 to TRBJ2-7, with TRBD1 identical over 9 bases. CDR1 is MNHNS, CDR2 SASEGT, per germline. V lost 6 bases, J lost 1 base, and 10 bases stayed unmatched. The CDR3 covers 16 residues. The DNA of the CDR3 is TGTGCCAGCAGATGGACAGGGGACGTCTTATCCTACGAGCAGTACTTC. Its translation is CASRWTGDVLSYEQYF.

In this sample, this clonotype turned up once. The chain couples TRBV12-3 or TRBV12-4 to TRBJ2-7; perhaps TRBD2 as D (5 bases). The V end was cut by 1 base, the J end by 6 bases, with 10 bases between. CDR3 length: 13 amino acids. This CDR3 is CASSLGELGEQYF. The CDR3 nucleotides read TGTGCCAGCAGTTTAGGGGAGCTGGGCGAGCAGTACTTC.

The rearrangement joins TRBV12-3 or TRBV12-4 to TRBJ1-5; 9 bases line up with TRBD1. After removal of 6 bases from V and 5 bases from J, the junction contained 2 bases not matched to a gene. CDR3 size: 13 residues. For the CDR3, the DNA is TGTGCCAGCAGACGGGACAGGGATCAGCCCCAGCATTTT. This encodes CASRRDRDQPQHF.

This clonotype was counted only a few times. V and J are TRBV4-1 and TRBJ2-7; D possibly matches TRBD1 or TRBD2 (5 bases each). The germline CDR1 and CDR2 sequences are MGHRA and YSYEKL. The germline V and J ends were trimmed by 4 bases and 4 bases, with 14 bases remaining between them. The CDR3 is made up of 14 amino acids. The CDR3 nucleotides are TGCGCCAGCAGCCGTCCGGGGACGGAATACGAGCAGTACTTC. Protein product: CASSRPGTEYEQYF.

Many counts were recorded for this clonotype. In DNA, the CDR3 is TGTGCCAGCAGCGCGGGATATCAGCCCCAGCATTTT. Protein: CASSAGYQPQHF. This chain uses TRBV28 with TRBJ1-5; D gene uncertain. V was clipped by 6 bases and J by 5 bases, with 8 bases between them. Germline values: CDR1 MDHEN, CDR2 SYDVKM. The CDR3 is made up of 12 amino acids. Based on the CDR3 plus reference TRBV28 and TRBJ1-5, the full variable domain is DVKVTQSSRYLVKRTGEKVFLECVQDMDHENMFWYRQDPGLGLRLIYFSYDVKMKEKGDIPEGYSVSREKKERFSLILESASTNQTSMYLCASSAGYQPQHFGDGTRLSIL.

In this sample, this clonotype turned up many times. The chain is built from TRBV9 and TRBJ2-3; the D gene is possibly TRBD1 (5 bases). V was pared by 0 bases and J by 3 bases, with 11 bases between. There are 15 residues in the CDR3. The germline V gene encodes CDR1 SGDLS and CDR2 YYNGEE. The chain's CDR3 is CASSVEGVRTDTQYF. CDR3 DNA: TGTGCCAGCAGCGTAGAAGGGGTTCGAACAGATACGCAGTATTTT.

This clonotype was counted only a few times. The chain has TRBV10-2 and TRBJ2-7; 7 bases align to TRBD1. Germline V lookup: CDR1 WSHSY, CDR2 SAAADI. V gave up 6 bases and J gave up 7 bases; unmatched junction bases: 15. This CDR3 region has 15 residues. The CDR3 nucleotides read TGCGCCAGCAGCCCAGACAGGGATCTAGGGGCTGAGCAGTACTTC. Protein product: CASSPDRDLGAEQYF.

This clonotype came up many times. The V gene is TRBV4-2, the J gene TRBJ2-7, with 10 bases that match TRBD2. The CDR3 has 15 amino acids. Germline assignment: CDR1 LGHNA and CDR2 YNFKEQ. V shed 5 bases and J 9 bases; nucleotides not matched to a gene: 13. DNA of the CDR3: TGTGCCAGCAGCAGCCAAGAAAGAACTAGCGGGATGCAGTACTTC. Translation: CASSSQERTSGMQYF.

This clonotype was seen repeatedly, ten times or more. The chain employs TRBV6-2 or TRBV6-3 and TRBJ1-1; D is unresolved. The germline V gene has CDR1 MNHEY and CDR2 SVGEGT. Deletions cut 6 bases from V and 4 bases from J, with 3 bases between. The CDR3 covers 10 residues. CDR3 residues: CASRVTEAFF. For the CDR3, the DNA is TGTGCCAGCAGGGTCACTGAAGCTTTCTTT.

Details on this clonotype: With a far larger clone one base away, a read error is the likely cause. Without the conserved terminal phenylalanine or tryptophan, this CDR3 likely stems from a read error. The V call is TRBV28, the J call TRBJ1-2; D possibly corresponds to TRBD1 (5 bases). With 2 bases removed from V and 4 bases from J, the gap between germline ends came to 8 bases. The CDR3 spans 13 residues. Germline V gene sequence: CDR1 MDHEN, CDR2 SYDVKM. CDR3 sequence (DNA): TGTGCCAGCAGTTTAGGGGGTGGCTATGGCTACACCTCC. Translating gives CASSLGGGYGYTS.

There are many counts of this clonotype. The rearrangement joins TRBV6-2 or TRBV6-3 to TRBJ2-7, with TRBD2 as a possible D gene (7 bases). In germline, CDR1 is MNHEY, CDR2 SVGEGT. V was shortened by 5 bases and J by 2 bases, with 22 bases between the two germline ends. The CDR3 covers 17 residues. The CDR3: CASSRGGFGIGAYEQYF. The DNA of the CDR3 is TGTGCCAGCAGTAGGGGGGGGTTCGGAATCGGGGCCTACGAGCAGTACTTC.

This chain links TRBV20-1 with TRBJ1-1; D possibly corresponds to TRBD1 (6 bases). V lost 1 base, J lost 7 bases, and 22 bases lay in between. This CDR3 is 16 amino acids long. The germline V gene encodes CDR1 DFQATT and CDR2 SNEGSKA (reference sequence). CDR3 bases: TGCAGTGCTAGAGGTCCGGGCCGGCGGGGGCGTGATGAAGCTTTCTTT. Its protein is CSARGPGRRGRDEAFF.

This clonotype has just a few counts. This chain connects TRBV5-1 to TRBJ1-2; a possible D gene is TRBD1 (5 bases). CDR1 and CDR2 from the germline V gene are SGHRS and YFSETQ. The germline V and J ends were trimmed by 4 bases and 0 bases, with 16 bases remaining between them. The CDR3 totals 16 residues. CDR3 sequence reads: CASSSGMGDSNYGYTF. CDR3 bases: TGCGCCAGCAGCAGTGGGATGGGGGATTCTAACTATGGCTACACCTTC.

In regard to this clonotype: This sequence is one base from a far larger clone and is likely a read error. V is TRBV6-1 and J is TRBJ2-3, with TRBD2 matching 7 bases. The J call may be incorrect, as the DNA end agrees better with TRBJ2-1. Per the germline V gene, CDR1 is MNHNS and CDR2 is SASEGT. This CDR3 has 18 residues. The CDR3 DNA reads as TGTGCCAGCAGTGGAGGCCTTGGGCGGGAGTCCTTCGACAATGGGCAGTTCTTC. It translates to CASSGGLGRESFDNGQFF.

This rearrangement joins TRBV24-1 to TRBJ2-1; D remains unclear. The CDR3 totals 15 residues. Germline loops: CDR1 KGHDR, CDR2 SFDVKD. The V and J ends lost 4 bases and 9 bases respectively, with 18 bases between them. The CDR3 coding sequence is TGTGCCACCAGTGACTACCGCTCGAATCGGCGTGAGCAGTTCTTC. This encodes CATSDYRSNRREQFF.

This clonotype turned up a few times. The chain joins TRBV5-1 to TRBJ1-1, with 8 nucleotides matching TRBD1. Germline trimming cut 4 bases from V and 3 bases from J; bases unmatched to any gene: 8. Per germline, CDR1 SGHRS and CDR2 YFSETQ. The CDR3 has 15 residues. The CDR3 region has the DNA TGCGCCAGCAGCAATCCGGACAGGGCAGACACTGAAGCTTTCTTT. Protein product: CASSNPDRADTEAFF.

This clonotype was recorded many times. The V and J genes are TRBV27 and TRBJ2-5, with a possible D match to TRBD2 (6 bases). Germline V CDR1 and CDR2: MNHEY, SMNVEV (reference sequence). V shed 7 bases and J shed 5 bases, with 23 bases lying between them. CDR3 size: 16 residues. The CDR3 coding sequence is TGTGCCAGCACGGCCCAGGCGGAGGCGGGATTGGAGACCCAGTACTTC. Protein product: CASTAQAEAGLETQYF.

This clonotype was detected many times. This chain joins TRBV27 and TRBJ1-6, with 12 bases aligning to TRBD1. Germline lookup yields CDR1 MNHEY and CDR2 SMNVEV (reference sequence). The CDR3 contains 17 residues. After removal of 6 bases from V and 10 bases from J, the junction contained 13 bases not matched to a gene. The CDR3 reads CASRLGQGATAGSPLHF. In nucleotides, the CDR3 is TGTGCCAGCAGATTGGGACAGGGGGCTACCGCAGGATCACCCCTCCACTTT.

In its sample, this clonotype was seen a few times. This sequence may be a read error, since a much larger clone differs from it by one base. V gene TRBV5-6 combines with J gene TRBJ1-1; TRBD1 is a possible D gene (5 bases). V dropped 4 bases and J dropped 1 base, with 8 bases sitting between them. Per the germline V gene, CDR1 is SGHDT and CDR2 is YYEEEE. The CDR3 length is 13 residues. Written as DNA, the CDR3 is TGTGCCAGCAGCCCGACAGAGAACACTGAAGCTTTCTTT. This gives the protein CASSPTENTEAFF.

This clonotype has a count of ten or more. The chain has TRBV20-1 and TRBJ2-1, with 13 positions matching TRBD2. This CDR3 comprises 14 residues. Trimming cost V 2 bases and J 7 bases; bases outside gene matches: 2. The germline gives CDR1 DFQATT, CDR2 SNEGSKA (reference sequence). In DNA form, the CDR3 reads TGCAGTGCTAGAACTAGCGGGAGGGGGAATGAGCAGTTCTTC. It is translated as CSARTSGRGNEQFF.

This clonotype was observed many times. The chain uses TRBV27 and TRBJ1-2; D possibly corresponds to TRBD1 (6 bases). The CDR3 is 13 residues long. Germline values: CDR1 MNHEY, CDR2 SMNVEV (reference sequence). With 5 bases removed from V and 6 bases from J, the gap between germline ends came to 13 bases. CDR3 amino acids: CASSQTGIDGYTF. In nucleotides, the CDR3 is TGTGCCAGCAGTCAAACAGGGATTGATGGCTACACCTTC.

The V gene is TRBV12-3 or TRBV12-4, the J gene TRBJ1-4; 11 bases are a match to TRBD1. There are 15 residues in the CDR3. Unmatched junction bases numbered 3, after V lost 5 bases and J lost 4 bases. CDR3: CASSRTGGLNEKLFF. CDR3 in DNA: TGTGCCAGCAGTCGGACAGGGGGCCTTAATGAAAAACTGTTTTTT.

This clonotype occurred many times. V is TRBV29-1 and J is TRBJ2-1; D is ambiguous. The V gene's germline CDR1 is SQVTM and CDR2 ANQGSEA. V lost 7 bases, J lost 3 bases, and 4 bases lay in between. The CDR3 contains 10 residues. CDR3 DNA: TGCAGCGCCGGCTACAATGAGCAGTTCTTC. This encodes CSAGYNEQFF.

This clonotype was counted a few times. This chain links TRBV4-1 with TRBJ2-7; no firm D call. CDR3 size: 16 residues. From germline, CDR1 is MGHRA and CDR2 YSYEKL. Trimming removed 0 bases from V and 2 bases from J, with 14 bases in between. The CDR3 nucleotides are TGCGCCAGCAGCCAAGACGTCGTTACCAACGCCTACGAGCAGTACTTC. It specifies CASSQDVVTNAYEQYF.